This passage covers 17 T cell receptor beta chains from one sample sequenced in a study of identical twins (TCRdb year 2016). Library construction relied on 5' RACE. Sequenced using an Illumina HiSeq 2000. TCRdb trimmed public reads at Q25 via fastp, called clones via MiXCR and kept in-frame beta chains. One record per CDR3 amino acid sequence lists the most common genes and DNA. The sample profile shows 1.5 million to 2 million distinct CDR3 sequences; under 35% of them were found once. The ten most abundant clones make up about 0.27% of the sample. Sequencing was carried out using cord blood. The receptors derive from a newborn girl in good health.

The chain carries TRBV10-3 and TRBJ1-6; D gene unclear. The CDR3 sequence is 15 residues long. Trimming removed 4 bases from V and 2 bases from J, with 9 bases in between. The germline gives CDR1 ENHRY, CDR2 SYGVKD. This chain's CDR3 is CAISAERTYNSPLHF. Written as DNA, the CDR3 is TGTGCCATCAGTGCGGAGAGGACCTATAATTCACCCCTCCACTTT.

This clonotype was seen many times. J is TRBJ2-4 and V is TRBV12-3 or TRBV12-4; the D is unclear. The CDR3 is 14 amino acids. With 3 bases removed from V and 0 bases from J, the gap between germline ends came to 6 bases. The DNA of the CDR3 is TGTGCCAGCAGTTTCGATCTAGCCAAAAACATTCAGTACTTC. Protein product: CASSFDLAKNIQYF.

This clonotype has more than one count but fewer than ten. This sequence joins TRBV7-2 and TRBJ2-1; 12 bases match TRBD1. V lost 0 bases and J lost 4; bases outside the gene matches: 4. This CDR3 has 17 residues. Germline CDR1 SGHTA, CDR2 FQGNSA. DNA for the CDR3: TGTGCCAGCAGCTTAGCCTCGGGACAGGGGGCTTACAATGAGCAGTTCTTC. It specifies CASSLASGQGAYNEQFF. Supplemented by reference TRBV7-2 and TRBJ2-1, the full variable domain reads GAGVSQSPSNKVTEKGKDVELRCDPISGHTALYWYRQSLGQGLEFLIYFQGNSAPDKSGLPSDRFSAERTGGSVSTLTIQRTQQEDSAVYLCASSLASGQGAYNEQFFGPGTRLTVL.

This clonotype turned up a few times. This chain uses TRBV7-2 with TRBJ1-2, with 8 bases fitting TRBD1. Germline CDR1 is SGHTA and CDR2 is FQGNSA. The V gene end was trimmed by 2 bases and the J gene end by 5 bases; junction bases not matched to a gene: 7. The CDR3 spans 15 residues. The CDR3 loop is CASSLFDRGNYGYTF. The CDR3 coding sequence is TGTGCCAGCAGCTTATTCGACAGGGGAAATTATGGCTACACCTTC.

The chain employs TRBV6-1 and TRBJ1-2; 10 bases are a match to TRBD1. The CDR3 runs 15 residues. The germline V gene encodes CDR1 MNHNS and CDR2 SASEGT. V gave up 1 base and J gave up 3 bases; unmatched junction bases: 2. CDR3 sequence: CASSEGTGGYYGYTF. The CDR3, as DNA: TGTGCCAGCAGTGAAGGGACAGGGGGTTACTATGGCTACACCTTC.

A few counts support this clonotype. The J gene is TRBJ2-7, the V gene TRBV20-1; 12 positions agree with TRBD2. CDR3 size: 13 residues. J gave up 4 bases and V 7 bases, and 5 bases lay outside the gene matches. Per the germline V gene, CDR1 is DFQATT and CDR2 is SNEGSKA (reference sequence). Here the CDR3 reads CSGLAGDKYEQYF. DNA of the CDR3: TGCAGTGGACTAGCGGGAGACAAGTACGAGCAGTACTTC.

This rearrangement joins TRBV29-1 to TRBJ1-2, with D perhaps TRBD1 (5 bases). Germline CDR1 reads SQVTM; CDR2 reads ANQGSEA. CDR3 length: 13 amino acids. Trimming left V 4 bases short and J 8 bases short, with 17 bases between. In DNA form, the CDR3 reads TGCAGCGTTGGTTGGGGGGAGAGGTTCGGCTACACCTTC. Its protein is CSVGWGERFGYTF. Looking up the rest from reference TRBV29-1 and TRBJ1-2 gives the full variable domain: SAVISQKPSRDICQRGTSLTIQCQVDSQVTMMFWYRQQPGQSLTLIATANQGSEATYESGFVIDKFPISRPNLTFSTLTVSNMSPEDSSIYLCSVGWGERFGYTFGSGTRLTVV.

The CDR3 region has the DNA TGCAGTGCTAGGGCGACAGGGACGGCACTCGAGCAGTACTTC. Amino acids: CSARATGTALEQYF. The rearrangement links TRBV20-1 to TRBJ2-4; TRBD1 matches 7 bases. The end of the DNA is better explained by TRBJ2-7, so the J call may be wrong. There are 14 residues in the CDR3. The V gene's germline CDR1 is DFQATT and CDR2 SNEGSKA (reference sequence).

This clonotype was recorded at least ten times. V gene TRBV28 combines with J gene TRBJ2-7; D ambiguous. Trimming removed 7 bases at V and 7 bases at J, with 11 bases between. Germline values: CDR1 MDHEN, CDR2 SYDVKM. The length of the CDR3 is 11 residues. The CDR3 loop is CASTRNLEQYF. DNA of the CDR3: TGTGCCAGCACAAGGAACCTTGAGCAGTACTTC. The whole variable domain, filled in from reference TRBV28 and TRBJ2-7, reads DVKVTQSSRYLVKRTGEKVFLECVQDMDHENMFWYRQDPGLGLRLIYFSYDVKMKEKGDIPEGYSVSREKKERFSLILESASTNQTSMYLCASTRNLEQYFGPGTRLTVT.

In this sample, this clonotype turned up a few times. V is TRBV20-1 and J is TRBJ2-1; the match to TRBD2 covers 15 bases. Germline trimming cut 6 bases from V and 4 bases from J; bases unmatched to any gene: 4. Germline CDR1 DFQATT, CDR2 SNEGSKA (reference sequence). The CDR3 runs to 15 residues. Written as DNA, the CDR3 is TGCAGTGCCCCCGGGACTAGCGGGAGGTACAATGAGCAGTTCTTC. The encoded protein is CSAPGTSGRYNEQFF.

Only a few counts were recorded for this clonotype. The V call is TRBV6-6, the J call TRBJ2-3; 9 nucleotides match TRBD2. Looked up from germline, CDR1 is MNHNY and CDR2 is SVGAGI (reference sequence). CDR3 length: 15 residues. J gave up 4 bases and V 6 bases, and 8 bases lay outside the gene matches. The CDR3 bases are TGTGCCAGCAGACTCACCGGGACTAGCTCAGATACGCAGTATTTT. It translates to CASRLTGTSSDTQYF.

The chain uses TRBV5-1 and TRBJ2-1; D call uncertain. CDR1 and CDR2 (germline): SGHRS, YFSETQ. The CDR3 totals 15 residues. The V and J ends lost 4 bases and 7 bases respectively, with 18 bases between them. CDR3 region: CASSVDPSEGNEQFF. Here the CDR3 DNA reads TGCGCCAGCAGCGTCGACCCATCGGAAGGGAATGAGCAGTTCTTC.

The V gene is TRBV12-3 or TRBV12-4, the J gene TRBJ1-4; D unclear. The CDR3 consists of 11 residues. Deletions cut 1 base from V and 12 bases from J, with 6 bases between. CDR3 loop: CASSLVKELFF. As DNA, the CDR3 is TGTGCCAGCAGTTTAGTGAAAGAACTGTTTTTT.

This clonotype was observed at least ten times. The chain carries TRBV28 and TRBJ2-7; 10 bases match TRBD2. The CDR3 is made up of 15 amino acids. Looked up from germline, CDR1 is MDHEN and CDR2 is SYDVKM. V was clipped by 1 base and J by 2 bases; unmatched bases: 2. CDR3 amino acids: CASSLSGTSAYEQYF. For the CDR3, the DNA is TGTGCCAGCAGTTTATCAGGGACTAGCGCCTACGAGCAGTACTTC.

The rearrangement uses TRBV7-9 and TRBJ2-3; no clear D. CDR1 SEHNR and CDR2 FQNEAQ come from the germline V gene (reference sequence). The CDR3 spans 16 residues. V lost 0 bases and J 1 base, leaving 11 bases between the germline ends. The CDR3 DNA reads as TGTGCCAGCAGCTTAGCGCCGGGTTGGGGCACAGATACGCAGTATTTT. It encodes CASSLAPGWGTDTQYF.

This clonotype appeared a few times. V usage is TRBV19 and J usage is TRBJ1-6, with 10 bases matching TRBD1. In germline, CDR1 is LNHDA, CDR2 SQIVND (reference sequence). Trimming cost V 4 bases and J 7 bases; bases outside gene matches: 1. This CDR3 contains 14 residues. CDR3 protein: CASSTTGGNSPLHF. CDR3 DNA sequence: TGTGCCAGTAGTACGACAGGGGGCAATTCACCCCTCCACTTT.

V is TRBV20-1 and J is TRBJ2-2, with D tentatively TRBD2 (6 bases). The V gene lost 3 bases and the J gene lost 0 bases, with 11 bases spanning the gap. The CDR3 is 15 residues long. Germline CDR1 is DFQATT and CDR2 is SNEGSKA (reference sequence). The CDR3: CSARITSTNTGELFF. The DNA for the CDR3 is TGCAGTGCTAGGATCACTAGCACGAACACCGGGGAGCTGTTTTTT.